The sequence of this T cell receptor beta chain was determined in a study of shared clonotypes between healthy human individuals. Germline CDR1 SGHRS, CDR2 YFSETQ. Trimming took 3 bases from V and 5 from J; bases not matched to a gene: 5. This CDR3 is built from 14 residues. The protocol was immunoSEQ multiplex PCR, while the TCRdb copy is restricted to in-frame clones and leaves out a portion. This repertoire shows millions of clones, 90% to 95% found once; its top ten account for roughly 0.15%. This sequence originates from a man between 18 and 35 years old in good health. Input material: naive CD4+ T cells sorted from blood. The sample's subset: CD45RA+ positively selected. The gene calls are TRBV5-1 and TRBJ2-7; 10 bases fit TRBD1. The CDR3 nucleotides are TGCGCCAGCAGCTCGGGACAGGGGCAAGACGAGCAGTACTTC. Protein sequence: CASSSGQGQDEQYF.